This T cell receptor beta chain was observed in a study of cytomegalovirus exposure and HLA in healthy donors. Study-wide background: The same platform was used for the 100 to 150 validation repertoires and the 500 to 700 first-cohort repertoires, a later analysis reported. Points from the study as a whole: In vitro confirmation showed a few CMV-associated chains to be CMV antigen specific. According to a subsequent analysis, TCR clusters from the first cohort were inclined to appear together in the roughly 120 validation repertoires.

These donors were members of the approximately 110-subject validation cohort, a group separate from the approximately 680-subject first cohort. The CDR3 contains 14 residues. Germline V gives CDR1 SGHDT, CDR2 YYEEEE. V lost 4 bases to trimming and J lost 6 bases; unmatched junction nucleotides: 4. TCRdb keeps only in-frame clones here, not all; method: immunoSEQ multiplex PCR. The data show about 120,000 clones, less than 90% seen once. For this clone: Its antigen is still unknown.

The chain couples TRBV5-6 to TRBJ1-1; 12 nucleotides line up with TRBD1. The clonotype comes from a man between 18 and 29 years old in good health and CMV-seropositive. What was sequenced was PBMCs. DNA for the CDR3: TGTGCCAGCAGCCTCGGGACAGGGGGCCCTGAAGCTTTCTTT. Encoded protein: CASSLGTGGPEAFF.